The 17 T cell receptor beta chains listed next were all sequenced from one sample in a study of T cells in localized non-small cell lung cancer (dated by TCRdb to the early 2020s). Libraries were built with the immunoSEQ multiplex PCR assay. TCRdb stores this immuneACCESS table with in-frame sequences only. Part of the clones is absent; in the studies checked, under half of the shortfall reflects unresolved V genes, and no reason is known for the rest. The sample records around 1,200 clones, approximately 27% of which are singletons. The biggest ten clones account for 30% to 40% of the sample. Here the sequenced sample was normal lung tissue next to the tumor, taken before any cancer treatment. These receptor sequences come from a male donor aged 60 or older with stage II squamous cell lung carcinoma.

The sample holds a few counts of this clone. The chain joins TRBV11-3 to TRBJ2-6; 9 bases agree with TRBD2. The CDR3 has 15 residues. Germline V gene data show CDR1 as SGHNT and CDR2 as YENEEA. V gave up 4 bases and J gave up 2 bases; unmatched junction bases: 0. CDR3 loop: CASSSSGAGANVLTF. The CDR3 DNA reads TGTGCCAGCAGCTCTAGCGGGGCTGGGGCCAACGTCCTGACTTTC.

The chain uses TRBV9 and TRBJ2-1; possible D gene TRBD2, 5 bases. Germline CDR1 and CDR2: SGDLS and YYNGEE. The length of the CDR3 is 13 residues. Trimming shortened V by 6 bases and J by 5 bases, and 12 bases separated the two germline ends. The CDR3 loop reads CASTRGQDNEQFF. DNA for the CDR3: TGTGCCAGCACCCGCGGGCAGGACAATGAGCAGTTCTTC. The entire variable domain, with the rest obtained from reference TRBV9 and TRBJ2-1, is as follows: DSGVTQTPKHLITATGQRVTLRCSPRSGDLSVYWYQQSLDQGLQFLIQYYNGEERAKGNILERFSAQQFPDLHSELNLSSLELGDSALYFCASTRGQDNEQFFGPGTRLTVL.

The chain combines TRBV29-1 with TRBJ2-5, with D perhaps TRBD1 (6 bases). Germline V gene data show CDR1 as SQVTM and CDR2 as ANQGSEA. CDR3 size: 14 residues. V gave up 5 bases and J gave up 1 base, with 14 bases separating them. The CDR3 is CSVRRDNVQETQYF. The CDR3 DNA reads TGCAGCGTTCGACGGGACAATGTCCAAGAGACCCAGTACTTC.

In this sample, this clone turned up a few times. This rearrangement joins TRBV9 to TRBJ2-1; 8 bases match TRBD2. The length of the CDR3 is 15 residues. Germline CDR1 is SGDLS and CDR2 is YYNGEE. V trimming: 5 bases; J trimming: 1 base; junction bases outside the gene matches: 5. In DNA, the CDR3 is TGTGCCAGCAGTTTTGCGGGGGGATCCTACAATGAGCAGTTCTTC. Amino acids: CASSFAGGSYNEQFF.

By share, this clone ranks as large (0.1 to 1%). The chain recombines TRBV6-1 with TRBJ1-1; D perhaps matches TRBD1 (5 bases). In germline, CDR1 is MNHNS, CDR2 SASEGT. V was shortened by 1 base and J by 5 bases, with 11 bases between the two germline ends. CDR3 size: 14 residues. Here the CDR3 reads CASSEVGRGTEAFF. In DNA form, the CDR3 reads TGTGCCAGCAGTGAAGTGGGCCGGGGGACTGAAGCTTTCTTT.

This clone is medium-sized by share. The rearrangement uses TRBV11-3 and TRBJ1-1; 7 positions agree with TRBD1. The germline gives CDR1 SGHNT, CDR2 YENEEA. The CDR3 sequence is 14 residues long. Germline trimming cut 4 bases from V and 0 bases from J; bases unmatched to any gene: 2. DNA of the CDR3: TGTGCCAGCAGCTGGGGACAGATGAACACTGAAGCTTTCTTT. This gives the protein CASSWGQMNTEAFF.

This clone ranks as large. V and J are TRBV6-8 and TRBJ2-7; D is tentatively TRBD1 or TRBD2 (5 bases each). Trimming left V 0 bases short and J 6 bases short, with 30 bases between. The germline CDR1 and CDR2 sequences are MNHGY and SAAAGT. The CDR3 loop spans 20 amino acids. In nucleotides, the CDR3 is TGTGCCAGCAGTTACTCGGGCATATCGGGACCAAGCGGAATGGGATCCGAGCAGTACTTC. Translating gives CASSYSGISGPSGMGSEQYF.

A few counts support this clone. The V call is TRBV9, the J call TRBJ2-1; 9 bases match TRBD1. Germline assignment: CDR1 SGDLS and CDR2 YYNGEE. This CDR3 has 16 residues. Trimming took 3 bases from V and 2 from J; bases not matched to a gene: 6. The CDR3 DNA follows: TGTGCCAGCAGCGCGGGACAGGGAATCCCCTACAATGAGCAGTTCTTC. It codes for CASSAGQGIPYNEQFF.

By share, this clone ranks as hyperexpanded (1% or more). The chain joins TRBV11-3 to TRBJ2-2; TRBD1 matches 7 bases. Per the germline V gene, CDR1 is SGHNT and CDR2 is YENEEA. The CDR3 runs to 15 residues. V dropped 5 bases and J dropped 5; count of bases not matched to a gene: 8. The chain's CDR3 is CASSVDRARTGELFF. In DNA form, the CDR3 reads TGTGCCAGCAGCGTCGACAGGGCCAGGACCGGGGAGCTGTTTTTT.

By share, this clone counts as medium-sized. The chain couples TRBV6-8 to TRBJ1-3; D is unresolved. There are 14 residues in the CDR3. Germline CDR1 is MNHGY and CDR2 is SAAAGT. Deletions cut 5 bases from V and 1 base from J, with 9 bases between. CDR3 in DNA: TGTGCCAGCAGTCTACTTGGATCTGGAAACACCATATATTTT. Translation: CASSLLGSGNTIYF.

This clone was observed a few times. The chain recombines TRBV11-3 with TRBJ2-5; 7 bases fit TRBD1. The CDR3 extends over 15 amino acids. With V trimmed by 5 bases and J by 0 bases, 6 bases remained unmatched. CDR1 is SGHNT, CDR2 YENEEA, per germline. CDR3 nucleotide sequence: TGTGCCAGCAGCCCAAGAGGGGGCAACCAAGAGACCCAGTACTTC. Encoded protein: CASSPRGGNQETQYF.

Relative to its sample, this clone is large. The J gene is TRBJ1-2, the V gene TRBV18; 7 positions match TRBD1. There are 14 residues in the CDR3. CDR1 and CDR2 (germline): KGHSH, LQKENI. Germline trimming cut 3 bases from V and 1 base from J; bases unmatched to any gene: 2. The CDR3 DNA follows: TGTGCCAGCTCACCGGGACAGCTTAACTATGGCTACACCTTC. Protein product: CASSPGQLNYGYTF.

This clone was seen a handful of times. The V and J genes are TRBV28 and TRBJ1-2; the D is unclear. Germline V CDR1 and CDR2: MDHEN, SYDVKM. V lost 6 bases to trimming and J lost 4 bases, with 9 bases between them. This CDR3 has 12 residues. The DNA for the CDR3 is TGTGCCAGCAGCTACGGATTCTATGGCTACACCTTC. It specifies CASSYGFYGYTF.

This clone was recorded a few times. The rearrangement uses TRBV19 and TRBJ1-5; D is ambiguous. V lost 2 bases, J lost 0 bases, and 8 bases lay in between. In germline, CDR1 is LNHDA, CDR2 SQIVND (reference sequence). The CDR3 extends over 15 amino acids. DNA for the CDR3: TGTGCCAGTAGTATACCCCAGAATAGCAATCAGCCCCAGCATTTT. It encodes CASSIPQNSNQPQHF.

The table lists this clone with a few counts. The V call is TRBV19, the J call TRBJ1-3; D is possibly TRBD1 (5 bases). Germline lookup yields CDR1 LNHDA and CDR2 SQIVND (reference sequence). Trimming took 7 bases from V and 0 from J, leaving 13 bases between them. The CDR3 has 15 residues. The CDR3: CASKRGRDSGNTIYF. Here the CDR3 DNA reads TGTGCCAGTAAAAGAGGCAGGGACTCTGGAAACACCATATATTTT.

There are a few counts of this clone. The V and J genes are TRBV30 and TRBJ1-5; D gene ambiguous. Germline CDR1 reads GTSNPN; CDR2 reads SVGIG (reference sequence). V lost 2 bases and J 0 bases, leaving 5 bases between the germline ends. This CDR3 has 13 residues. The CDR3 region has the DNA TGTGCCTGGAGTTCAGATAGCAATCAGCCCCAGCATTTT. Encoded protein: CAWSSDSNQPQHF.

V usage is TRBV19 and J usage is TRBJ1-1; 10 nucleotides line up with TRBD1. The CDR3 is 18 amino acids. Germline loops: CDR1 LNHDA, CDR2 SQIVND (reference sequence). The junction had 23 bases not matched to a gene; V was cut back by 5 bases and J by 11 bases. This CDR3 reads CASSPQGRGTGAEEKAFF. The CDR3 DNA follows: TGTGCCAGTAGTCCCCAGGGGAGGGGGACAGGGGCGGAAGAGAAGGCTTTCTTT.